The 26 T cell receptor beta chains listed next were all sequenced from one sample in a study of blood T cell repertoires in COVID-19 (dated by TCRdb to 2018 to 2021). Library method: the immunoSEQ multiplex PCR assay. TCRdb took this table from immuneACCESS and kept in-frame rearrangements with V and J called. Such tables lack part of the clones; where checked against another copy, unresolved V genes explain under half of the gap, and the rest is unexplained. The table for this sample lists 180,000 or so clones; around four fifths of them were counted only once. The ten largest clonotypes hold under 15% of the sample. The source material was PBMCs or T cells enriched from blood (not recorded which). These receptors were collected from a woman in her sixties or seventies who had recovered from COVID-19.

The CDR3 sequence is CASSSGQGISGNTIYF. In nucleotides, the CDR3 is TGTGCCAGCTCATCGGGACAGGGAATCTCTGGAAACACCATATATTTT. The rearrangement uses TRBV18 and TRBJ1-3; TRBD1 matches 9 bases. The CDR3 runs to 16 residues. J was trimmed by 0 bases and V by 5 bases; bases with no gene match: 5. Germline loops: CDR1 KGHSH, CDR2 LQKENI.

CDR3 sequence: CARSEDYNSPLHF. DNA of the CDR3: TGTGCCAGATCAGAAGACTATAATTCACCCCTCCACTTT. The chain links TRBV2 to TRBJ1-6; D is ambiguous. Germline V gene sequence: CDR1 SNHLY, CDR2 FYNNEI. V gave up 9 bases and J gave up 3 bases, with 9 bases separating them. CDR3 length: 13 amino acids. Looking up the rest from reference TRBV2 and TRBJ1-6 gives the full variable domain: EPEVTQTPSHQVTQMGQEVILRCVPISNHLYFYWYRQILGQKVEFLVSFYNNEISEKSEIFDDQFSVERPDGSNFTLKIRSTKLEDSAMYFCARSEDYNSPLHFGNGTRLTVT.

CDR3 in DNA: TGTGCCAGCAGCTTATCACCGGGGACTAATGAAAAACTGTTTTTT. It codes for CASSLSPGTNEKLFF. This sequence joins TRBV7-9 and TRBJ1-4; D is unclear. Germline V gene lookup returns CDR1 SEHNR and CDR2 FQNEAQ (reference sequence). V was trimmed by 2 bases and J by 2 bases, leaving 9 bases between them. The CDR3 loop spans 15 amino acids.

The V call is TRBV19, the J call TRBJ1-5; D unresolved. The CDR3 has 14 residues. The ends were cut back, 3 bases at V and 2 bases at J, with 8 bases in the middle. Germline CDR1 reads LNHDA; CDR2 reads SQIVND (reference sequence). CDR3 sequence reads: CASSIGLRNQPQHF. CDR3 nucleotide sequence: TGTGCCAGTAGTATCGGACTCCGCAATCAGCCCCAGCATTTT.

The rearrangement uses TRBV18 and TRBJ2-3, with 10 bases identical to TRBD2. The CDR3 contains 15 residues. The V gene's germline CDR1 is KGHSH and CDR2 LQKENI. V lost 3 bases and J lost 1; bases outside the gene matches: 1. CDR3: CASSPLAGGTDTQYF. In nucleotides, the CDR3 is TGTGCCAGCTCACCGCTAGCGGGAGGCACAGATACGCAGTATTTT.

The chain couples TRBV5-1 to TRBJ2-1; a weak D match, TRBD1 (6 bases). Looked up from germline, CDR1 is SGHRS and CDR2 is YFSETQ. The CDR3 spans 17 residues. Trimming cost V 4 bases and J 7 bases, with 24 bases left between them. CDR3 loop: CASSTDVGGPLKNEQFF. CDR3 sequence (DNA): TGCGCCAGCAGCACCGACGTTGGGGGCCCTCTTAAGAATGAGCAGTTCTTC. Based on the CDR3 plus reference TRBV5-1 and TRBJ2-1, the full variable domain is KAGVTQTPRYLIKTRGQQVTLSCSPISGHRSVSWYQQTPGQGLQFLFEYFSETQRNKGNFPGRFSGRQFSNSRSEMNVSTLELGDSALYLCASSTDVGGPLKNEQFFGPGTRLTVL.

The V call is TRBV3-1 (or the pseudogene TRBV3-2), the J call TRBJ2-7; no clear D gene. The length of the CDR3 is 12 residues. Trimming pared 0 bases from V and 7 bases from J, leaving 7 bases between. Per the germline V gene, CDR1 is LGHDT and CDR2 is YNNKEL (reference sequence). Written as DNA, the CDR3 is TGTGCCAGCAGCCAAGATATACGGGAGCAGTACTTC. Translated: CASSQDIREQYF.

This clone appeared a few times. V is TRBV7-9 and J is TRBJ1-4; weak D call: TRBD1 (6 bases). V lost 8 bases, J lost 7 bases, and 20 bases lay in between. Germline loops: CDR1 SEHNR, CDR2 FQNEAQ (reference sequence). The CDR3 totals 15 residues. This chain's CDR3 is CASELGAAWGEKLFF. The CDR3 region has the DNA TGTGCCAGCGAACTGGGGGCAGCCTGGGGTGAAAAACTGTTTTTT. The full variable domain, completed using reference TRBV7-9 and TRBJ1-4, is DTGVSQNPRHKITKRGQNVTFRCDPISEHNRLYWYRQTLGQGPEFLTYFQNEAQLEKSRLLSDRFSAERPKGSFSTLEIQRTEQGDSAMYLCASELGAAWGEKLFFGSGTQLSVL.

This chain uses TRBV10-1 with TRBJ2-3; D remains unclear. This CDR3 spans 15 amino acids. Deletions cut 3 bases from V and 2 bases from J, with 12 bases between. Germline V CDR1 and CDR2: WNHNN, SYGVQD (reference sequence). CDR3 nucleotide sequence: TGCGCCAGCAGTGATACCGCTAACCCCACAGATACGCAGTATTTT. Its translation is CASSDTANPTDTQYF.

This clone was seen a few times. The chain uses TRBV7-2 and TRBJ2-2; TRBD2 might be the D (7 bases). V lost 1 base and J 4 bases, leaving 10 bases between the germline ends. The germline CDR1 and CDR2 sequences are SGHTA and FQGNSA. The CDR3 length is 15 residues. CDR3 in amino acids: CASSLVRGATGELFF. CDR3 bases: TGTGCCAGCAGCTTAGTACGGGGGGCCACCGGGGAGCTGTTTTTT.

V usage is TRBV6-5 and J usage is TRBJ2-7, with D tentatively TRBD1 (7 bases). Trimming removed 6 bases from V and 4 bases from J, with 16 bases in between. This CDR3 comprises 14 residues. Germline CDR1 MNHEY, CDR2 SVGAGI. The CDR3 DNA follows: TGTGCCAGCAGACCGGACCCAGGGGGGTACGAGCAGTACTTC. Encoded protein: CASRPDPGGYEQYF.

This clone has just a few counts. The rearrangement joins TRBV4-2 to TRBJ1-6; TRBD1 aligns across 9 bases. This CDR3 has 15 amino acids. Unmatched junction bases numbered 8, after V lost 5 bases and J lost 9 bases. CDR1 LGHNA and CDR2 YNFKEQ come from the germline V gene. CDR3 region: CASSTRLQGASPLHF. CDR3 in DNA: TGTGCCAGCAGCACAAGGTTACAGGGGGCTTCACCCCTCCACTTT.

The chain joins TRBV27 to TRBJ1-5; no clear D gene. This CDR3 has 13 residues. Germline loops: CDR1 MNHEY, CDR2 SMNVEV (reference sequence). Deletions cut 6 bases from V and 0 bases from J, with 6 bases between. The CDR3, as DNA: TGTGCCAGCAGCCTCCTTAGCAATCAGCCCCAGCATTTT. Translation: CASSLLSNQPQHF.

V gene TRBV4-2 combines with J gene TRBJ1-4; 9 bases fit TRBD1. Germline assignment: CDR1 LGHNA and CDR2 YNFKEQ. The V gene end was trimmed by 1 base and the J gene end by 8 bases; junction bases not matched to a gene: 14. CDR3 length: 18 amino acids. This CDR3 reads CASSQAQLRTGAQEKLFF. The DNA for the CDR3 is TGTGCCAGCAGCCAAGCCCAACTGAGGACAGGGGCACAGGAAAAACTGTTTTTT.

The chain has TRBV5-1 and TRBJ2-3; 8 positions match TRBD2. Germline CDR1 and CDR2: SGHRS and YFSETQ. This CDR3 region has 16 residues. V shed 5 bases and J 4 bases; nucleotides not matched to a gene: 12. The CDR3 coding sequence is TGCGCCAGCAGGACCGGGACTAGTGACTGGGCAGATACGCAGTATTTT. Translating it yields CASRTGTSDWADTQYF.

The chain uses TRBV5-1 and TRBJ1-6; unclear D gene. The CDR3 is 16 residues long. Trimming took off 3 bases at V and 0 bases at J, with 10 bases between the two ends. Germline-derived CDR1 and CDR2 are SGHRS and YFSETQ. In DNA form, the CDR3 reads TGCGCCAGCAGCTCGGACTCGAGCTCCTATAATTCACCCCTCCACTTT. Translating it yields CASSSDSSSYNSPLHF.

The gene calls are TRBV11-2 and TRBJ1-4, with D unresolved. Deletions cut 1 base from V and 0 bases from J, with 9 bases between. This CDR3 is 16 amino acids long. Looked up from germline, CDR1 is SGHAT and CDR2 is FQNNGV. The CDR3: CASSLGSTTTNEKLFF. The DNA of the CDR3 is TGTGCCAGCAGCTTAGGGAGTACGACAACTAATGAAAAACTGTTTTTT.

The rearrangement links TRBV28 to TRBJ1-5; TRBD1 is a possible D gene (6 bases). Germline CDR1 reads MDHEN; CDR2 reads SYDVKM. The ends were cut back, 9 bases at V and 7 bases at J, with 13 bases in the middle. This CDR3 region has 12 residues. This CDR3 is CASTGLGQPQHF. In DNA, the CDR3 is TGTGCCAGTACAGGGTTGGGGCAGCCCCAGCATTTT. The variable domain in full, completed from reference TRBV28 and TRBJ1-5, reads DVKVTQSSRYLVKRTGEKVFLECVQDMDHENMFWYRQDPGLGLRLIYFSYDVKMKEKGDIPEGYSVSREKKERFSLILESASTNQTSMYLCASTGLGQPQHFGDGTRLSIL.

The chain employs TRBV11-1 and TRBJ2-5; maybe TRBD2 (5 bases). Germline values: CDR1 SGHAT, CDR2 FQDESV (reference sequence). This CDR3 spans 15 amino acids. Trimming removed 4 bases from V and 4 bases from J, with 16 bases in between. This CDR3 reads CASSSRPGGGETQYF. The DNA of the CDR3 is TGTGCCAGCAGCTCCAGGCCAGGAGGAGGAGAGACCCAGTACTTC.

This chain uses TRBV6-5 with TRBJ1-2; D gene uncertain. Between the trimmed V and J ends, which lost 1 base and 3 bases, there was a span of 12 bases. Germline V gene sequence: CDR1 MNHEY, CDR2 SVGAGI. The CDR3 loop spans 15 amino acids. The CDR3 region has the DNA TGTGCCAGCAGTTACTGGGCAGATCTATACTATGGCTACACCTTC. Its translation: CASSYWADLYYGYTF.

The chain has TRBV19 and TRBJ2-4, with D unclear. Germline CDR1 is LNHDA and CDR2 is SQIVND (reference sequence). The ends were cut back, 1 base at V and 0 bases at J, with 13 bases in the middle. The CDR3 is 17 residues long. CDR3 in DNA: TGTGCCAGTAGTATAGGGTTTACCGGAGTAGCCAAAAACATTCAGTACTTC. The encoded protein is CASSIGFTGVAKNIQYF.

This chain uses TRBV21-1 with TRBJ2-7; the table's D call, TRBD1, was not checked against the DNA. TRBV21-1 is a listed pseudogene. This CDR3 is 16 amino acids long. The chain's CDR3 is CASSMLTGGPYYEQYF. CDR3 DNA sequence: TGTGCCAGCAGCATGCTAACAGGGGGCCCCTACTACGAGCAGTACTTC.

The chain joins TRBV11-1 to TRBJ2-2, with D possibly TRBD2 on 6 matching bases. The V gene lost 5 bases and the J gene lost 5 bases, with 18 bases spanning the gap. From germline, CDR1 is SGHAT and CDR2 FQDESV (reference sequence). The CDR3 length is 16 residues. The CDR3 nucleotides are TGTGCCAGCAGCGAGCAACTAGCTTACGCAACCGGGGAGCTGTTTTTT. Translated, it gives CASSEQLAYATGELFF.

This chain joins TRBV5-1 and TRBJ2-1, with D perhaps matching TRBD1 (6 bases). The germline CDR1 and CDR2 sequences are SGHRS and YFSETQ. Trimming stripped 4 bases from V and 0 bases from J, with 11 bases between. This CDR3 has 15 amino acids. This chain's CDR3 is CASSAGQSSYNEQFF. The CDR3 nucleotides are TGCGCCAGCAGCGCCGGACAGAGCTCCTACAATGAGCAGTTCTTC. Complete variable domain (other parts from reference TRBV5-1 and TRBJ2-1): KAGVTQTPRYLIKTRGQQVTLSCSPISGHRSVSWYQQTPGQGLQFLFEYFSETQRNKGNFPGRFSGRQFSNSRSEMNVSTLELGDSALYLCASSAGQSSYNEQFFGPGTRLTVL.

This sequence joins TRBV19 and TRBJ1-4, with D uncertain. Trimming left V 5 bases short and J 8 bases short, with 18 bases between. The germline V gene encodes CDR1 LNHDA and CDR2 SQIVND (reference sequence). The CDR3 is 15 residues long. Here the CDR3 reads CASSSQGFGWEKLFF. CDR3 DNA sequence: TGTGCCAGTAGTTCTCAAGGATTCGGGTGGGAAAAACTGTTTTTT.

CDR3 DNA: TGTGCCAGCAGCAAAGATCGGGGTCCGGACGAGCAGTACTTC. The encoded protein is CASSKDRGPDEQYF. This chain joins TRBV21-1 and TRBJ2-7; TRBD2, the table's D call, was not compared with the DNA. TRBV21-1 is a pseudogene locus. CDR3 length: 14 residues.